Each of the 27 T cell receptor beta chains below was sequenced from the same sample in a study of human T cells and chemical hapten exposure. TCRdb independently ran MiXCR on the RACE reads; one entry per CDR3 protein. The top ten hold 2.9% of the sample, which has more than 150,000 distinct CDR3 sequences, 25% to 35% seen once. The time point is: pre-sensitization, week 0. Stated treatment: therapeutic diphenylcyclopropenone sensitization with weekly scalp DPC. The material sequenced was whole blood, taken in connection with sensitization to the hapten diphenylcyclopropenone (DPC). The receptors stem from a woman aged 25 to 39 with alopecia areata. Some clones in this sample may be carry-over from other donors' samples.

In DNA form, the CDR3 reads TGTGCCAGCAGTCAGAGGGAGGCCTACGAGCAGTACTTC. It translates to CASSQREAYEQYF. The rearrangement uses TRBV28 and TRBJ2-7, with D maybe TRBD2 (6 bases). CDR3 length: 13 amino acids. Deletions cut 5 bases from V and 2 bases from J, with 10 bases between. Looked up from germline, CDR1 is MDHEN and CDR2 is SYDVKM. Combining the CDR3 with reference TRBV28 and TRBJ2-7 gives the whole variable domain DVKVTQSSRYLVKRTGEKVFLECVQDMDHENMFWYRQDPGLGLRLIYFSYDVKMKEKGDIPEGYSVSREKKERFSLILESASTNQTSMYLCASSQREAYEQYFGPGTRLTVT.

The V call is TRBV7-2, the J call TRBJ2-7; D remains ambiguous. The CDR3 length is 12 residues. Germline V lookup: CDR1 SGHTA, CDR2 FQGNSA. V lost 5 bases and J lost 4, with 9 bases in between. The CDR3 DNA reads TGTGCCAGCAGCCGTAATGGATACGAGCAGTACTTC. Its translation is CASSRNGYEQYF. Looking up the rest from reference TRBV7-2 and TRBJ2-7 gives the full variable domain: GAGVSQSPSNKVTEKGKDVELRCDPISGHTALYWYRQSLGQGLEFLIYFQGNSAPDKSGLPSDRFSAERTGGSVSTLTIQRTQQEDSAVYLCASSRNGYEQYFGPGTRLTVT.

The rearrangement links TRBV28 to TRBJ2-1, with D unresolved. Germline CDR1 reads MDHEN; CDR2 reads SYDVKM. This CDR3 is 14 amino acids long. Between the trimmed V and J ends, which lost 3 bases and 7 bases, there was a span of 13 bases. The CDR3 loop is CASSLAGPRNEQFF. The DNA for the CDR3 is TGTGCCAGCAGTTTGGCCGGTCCTAGGAATGAGCAGTTCTTC. Looking up the rest from reference TRBV28 and TRBJ2-1 gives the full variable domain: DVKVTQSSRYLVKRTGEKVFLECVQDMDHENMFWYRQDPGLGLRLIYFSYDVKMKEKGDIPEGYSVSREKKERFSLILESASTNQTSMYLCASSLAGPRNEQFFGPGTRLTVL.

This chain joins TRBV12-3 or TRBV12-4 and TRBJ1-5, with D unresolved. This CDR3 region has 13 residues. Trimming shortened V by 3 bases and J by 7 bases, and 10 bases separated the two germline ends. The CDR3 loop reads CASSFNQKQPQHF. The CDR3 DNA sequence: TGTGCCAGCAGTTTTAACCAGAAACAGCCCCAGCATTTT.

The table lists this clonotype with a few counts. The chain has TRBV12-3 or TRBV12-4 and TRBJ2-1, with D tentatively TRBD2 (5 bases). V lost 7 bases to trimming and J lost 5 bases, with 18 bases between them. This CDR3 is 15 amino acids long. The CDR3 region has the DNA TGTGCCAGCACCACCCTGGGTGGGCGGGACAATGAGCAGTTCTTC. It codes for CASTTLGGRDNEQFF.

The gene calls are TRBV28 and TRBJ1-6; TRBD1 aligns across 7 bases. This CDR3 is 17 amino acids long. Germline loops: CDR1 MDHEN, CDR2 SYDVKM. The V and J ends lost 4 bases and 0 bases, in that order; junction bases with no gene match: 6. The CDR3 bases are TGTGCCAGCAGTTCCGGGACAGCCAGCTCCTATAATTCACCCCTCCACTTT. Translation: CASSSGTASSYNSPLHF.

The chain couples TRBV3-1 to TRBJ2-6; TRBD1 aligns across 9 bases. V dropped 3 bases and J dropped 2; count of bases not matched to a gene: 11. Germline CDR1 and CDR2: LGHDT and YNNKEL (reference sequence). CDR3 size: 19 residues. This CDR3 reads CASSHTGTGPLPGANVLTF. CDR3 DNA sequence: TGTGCCAGCAGCCATACCGGGACAGGGCCACTACCTGGGGCCAACGTCCTGACTTTC. Using reference TRBV3-1 and TRBJ2-6 for the parts outside the CDR3, the full variable domain is DTAVSQTPKYLVTQMGNDKSIKCEQNLGHDTMYWYKQDSKKFLKIMFSYNNKELIINETVPNRFSPKSPDKAHLNLHINSLELGDSAVYFCASSHTGTGPLPGANVLTFGAGSRLTVL.

This clonotype was seen a few times. The chain has TRBV20-1 and TRBJ1-1; D not resolved. CDR3 length: 16 residues. Germline CDR1 reads DFQATT; CDR2 reads SNEGSKA (reference sequence). Deletions cut 0 bases from V and 8 bases from J, with 22 bases between. Written as DNA, the CDR3 is TGCAGTGCTAGAGACCCCCGGGAGGGCGCGGTAGCCGAAGCTTTCTTT. Encoded protein: CSARDPREGAVAEAFF.

At least ten counts were recorded for this clonotype. The chain couples TRBV6-6 to TRBJ1-5; 7 bases align to TRBD1. The germline V gene has CDR1 MNHNY and CDR2 SVGAGI (reference sequence). CDR3 size: 16 residues. Trimming took 6 bases from V and 3 from J; bases not matched to a gene: 11. CDR3 region: CASSRIWDSFNQPQHF. Here the CDR3 DNA reads TGTGCCAGCAGCCGAATATGGGACAGCTTCAATCAGCCCCAGCATTTT.

This clonotype was seen more than once but under ten times. The rearrangement links TRBV10-3 to TRBJ2-3; 7 bases map to TRBD2. Germline CDR1 reads ENHRY; CDR2 reads SYGVKD. CDR3 length equals 13 residues. J was trimmed by 4 bases and V by 6 bases; bases with no gene match: 4. The CDR3 here is CAIRGGNADTQYF. As DNA, the CDR3 is TGTGCCATCAGGGGAGGGAATGCAGATACGCAGTATTTT.

This clonotype occurred a few times. V usage is TRBV5-5 and J usage is TRBJ2-7; weak D call: TRBD1 (5 bases). Trimming left V 4 bases short and J 1 base short, with 9 bases between. The V gene's germline CDR1 is SGHKS and CDR2 YYEKEE (reference sequence). This CDR3 comprises 13 residues. The CDR3 reads CASSVRESYEQYF. The CDR3 DNA sequence: TGTGCCAGCAGCGTCAGGGAATCCTACGAGCAGTACTTC.

This clonotype was counted many times. The gene calls are TRBV29-1 and TRBJ2-3; D not certain. Germline V gene lookup returns CDR1 SQVTM and CDR2 ANQGSEA. Trimming stripped 7 bases from V and 5 bases from J, with 10 bases between. CDR3 length: 11 amino acids. The CDR3 coding sequence is TGCAGCGCCACACTAATAGATACGCAGTATTTT. This sequence encodes CSATLIDTQYF.

V gene TRBV12-3 or TRBV12-4 combines with J gene TRBJ2-1; 13 bases map to TRBD2. The J segment lost 5 bases and the V segment lost 5 bases, leaving 6 bases of the junction unmatched. The CDR3 is 16 residues long. The CDR3 loop reads CASSQLAGGPNNEQFF. The CDR3 region has the DNA TGTGCCAGCAGTCAACTAGCGGGGGGGCCGAACAATGAGCAGTTCTTC.

The chain recombines TRBV6-2 or TRBV6-3 with TRBJ1-1; no clear D gene. The CDR3 totals 14 residues. CDR1 is MNHEY, CDR2 SVGEGT, per germline. Trimming shortened V by 4 bases and J by 0 bases, and 9 bases separated the two germline ends. The CDR3 loop is CASSSPAMNTEAFF. The DNA of the CDR3 is TGTGCCAGCAGTTCCCCAGCAATGAACACTGAAGCTTTCTTT.

The rearrangement joins TRBV7-2 to TRBJ1-1; D uncertain. This CDR3 comprises 10 residues. Per the germline V gene, CDR1 is SGHTA and CDR2 is FQGNSA. The V gene lost 6 bases and the J gene lost 8 bases, with 7 bases spanning the gap. CDR3 DNA sequence: TGTGCCAGCAGGAATGTAGAAGCTTTCTTT. This codes for CASRNVEAFF.

Only a few counts were recorded for this clonotype. J is TRBJ2-1 and V is TRBV9; the D gene is possibly TRBD2 (5 bases). With 3 bases removed from V and 2 bases from J, the gap between germline ends came to 12 bases. CDR3 length: 15 amino acids. Germline CDR1 SGDLS, CDR2 YYNGEE. The CDR3 is CASSDLAGAYNEQFF. CDR3 DNA: TGTGCCAGCAGCGACTTGGCGGGCGCCTACAATGAGCAGTTCTTC.

The V gene is TRBV9, the J gene TRBJ2-3, with 10 bases matching TRBD2. With V trimmed by 0 bases and J by 2 bases, 6 bases remained unmatched. CDR1 SGDLS and CDR2 YYNGEE come from the germline V gene. This CDR3 contains 17 residues. The CDR3 reads CASSVEPSGGATDTQYF. The CDR3 nucleotides are TGTGCCAGCAGCGTAGAACCCAGCGGGGGGGCCACAGATACGCAGTATTTT.

There are a few counts of this clonotype. The chain is built from TRBV11-2 and TRBJ2-2; D unresolved. The CDR3 contains 17 residues. V was pared by 0 bases and J by 5 bases, with 16 bases between. CDR1 is SGHAT and CDR2 is FQNNGV in the germline V gene. The CDR3 reads CASSLDLTRRITGELFF. The CDR3 DNA sequence: TGTGCCAGCAGCTTAGATCTAACGAGACGGATTACCGGGGAGCTGTTTTTT.

This clonotype was recorded a few times. The V gene is TRBV7-9, the J gene TRBJ1-6; no firm D call. The CDR3 consists of 17 residues. CDR1 SEHNR and CDR2 FQNEAQ come from the germline V gene (reference sequence). Trimming removed 1 base from V and 7 bases from J, with 17 bases in between. CDR3 sequence: CASSLGSGGGQNSPLHF. The CDR3 coding sequence is TGTGCCAGCAGCTTAGGGTCAGGAGGAGGTCAGAATTCACCCCTCCACTTT.

This clonotype was counted a few times. The chain couples TRBV29-1 to TRBJ2-3; 7 nucleotides match TRBD1. The CDR3 runs to 14 residues. The V gene's germline CDR1 is SQVTM and CDR2 ANQGSEA. V lost 6 bases, J lost 1 base, and 7 bases stayed unmatched. As DNA, the CDR3 is TGCAGCGTGCGACAGGGTGTTGGCACAGATACGCAGTATTTT. This translates into CSVRQGVGTDTQYF.

V usage is TRBV6-1 and J usage is TRBJ2-3, with TRBD2 matching over 11 bases. Trimming cost V 4 bases and J 6 bases; bases outside gene matches: 3. The CDR3 loop spans 14 amino acids. Germline-derived CDR1 and CDR2 are MNHNS and SASEGT. The CDR3 spells CASSGGLAVDTQYF. CDR3 DNA sequence: TGTGCCAGCAGTGGGGGACTAGCGGTTGATACGCAGTATTTT.

The chain recombines TRBV29-1 with TRBJ2-3, with a possible D match to TRBD1 (5 bases). The V end lost 0 bases, the J end lost 4 bases, and 17 bases lay between the germline ends. There are 16 residues in the CDR3. Germline V gene lookup returns CDR1 SQVTM and CDR2 ANQGSEA. The CDR3 loop is CSVEDAGRVGSDTQYF. The CDR3 nucleotides are TGCAGCGTTGAAGATGCTGGCAGGGTTGGGTCAGATACGCAGTATTTT.

This clonotype was detected a few times. This chain links TRBV19 with TRBJ2-5; D is perhaps TRBD1 (6 bases). This CDR3 is 12 amino acids long. V was trimmed by 9 bases and J by 0 bases, leaving 8 bases between them. CDR1 and CDR2 (germline): LNHDA, SQIVND (reference sequence). The CDR3 loop reads CARQGNQETQYF. CDR3 coding DNA: TGTGCCAGACAGGGAAACCAAGAGACCCAGTACTTC. The full variable domain, in which reference TRBV19 and TRBJ2-5 provide the parts outside the CDR3, is DGGITQSPKYLFRKEGQNVTLSCEQNLNHDAMYWYRQDPGQGLRLIYYSQIVNDFQKGDIAEGYSVSREKKESFPLTVTSAQKNPTAFYLCARQGNQETQYFGPGTRLLVL.

This chain joins TRBV5-5 and TRBJ2-3; D uncertain. V lost 3 bases and J 0 bases, leaving 17 bases between the germline ends. The CDR3 contains 17 residues. The germline CDR1 and CDR2 sequences are SGHKS and YYEKEE (reference sequence). CDR3 nucleotides: TGTGCCAGCAGCTCCTCCGGTTTTAGAGCGAGCACAGATACGCAGTATTTT. Residues: CASSSSGFRASTDTQYF.

The V call is TRBV2, the J call TRBJ2-1; 7 nucleotides match TRBD1. The ends lost 2 bases at V and 7 bases at J; junction bases unmatched: 8. Looked up from germline, CDR1 is SNHLY and CDR2 is FYNNEI. This CDR3 comprises 15 residues. The CDR3 here is CASSERDSPKNEQFF. Here the CDR3 DNA reads TGTGCCAGCAGTGAAAGGGACAGCCCCAAGAATGAGCAGTTCTTC.

This rearrangement joins TRBV11-3 to TRBJ1-3, with D unclear. This CDR3 contains 11 residues. Germline CDR1 is SGHNT and CDR2 is YENEEA. Trimming took off 1 base at V and 7 bases at J, with 2 bases between the two ends. In DNA, the CDR3 is TGTGCCAGCAGCTTAGTGAACACCATATATTTT. Translation: CASSLVNTIYF.

The J gene is TRBJ1-2, the V gene TRBV5-4, with TRBD1 identical over 7 bases. The CDR3 contains 15 residues. Germline V gives CDR1 SGHNT, CDR2 YYREEE (reference sequence). V lost 4 bases to trimming and J lost 3 bases; unmatched junction nucleotides: 9. The CDR3, as DNA: TGTGCCAGCAGCCTGGGGGCCGGGACAGACTATGGCTACACCTTC. This gives the protein CASSLGAGTDYGYTF. Full variable domain (rest looked up from reference TRBV5-4 and TRBJ1-2): ETGVTQSPTHLIKTRGQQVTLRCSSQSGHNTVSWYQQALGQGPQFIFQYYREEENGRGNFPPRFSGLQFPNYSSELNVNALELDDSALYLCASSLGAGTDYGYTFGSGTRLTVV.